The present entry profiles one T cell receptor beta chain with its context. Repertoires were generated with immunoSEQ multiplex PCR, while TCRdb's copy carries only in-frame clones and drops some. The table shows 23,000 or so clones, with approximately 79% occurring only once. These data belong to a study of STAT5B mutations in CD4+ large granular lymphocyte leukemia. CDR3 length: 15 residues. The J segment lost 4 bases and the V segment lost 6 bases, leaving 10 bases of the junction unmatched. The germline V gene encodes CDR1 MDHEN and CDR2 SYDVKM. This sequence was found in a human donor in good health. The material sequenced was CD4+ T cells from blood buffy coats. V gene TRBV28 combines with J gene TRBJ2-7, with 9 nucleotides matching TRBD1. CDR3 coding DNA: TGTGCCAGCAGCCCTACCGGGACAGGGACATACGAGCAGTACTTC. Translated, it gives CASSPTGTGTYEQYF.